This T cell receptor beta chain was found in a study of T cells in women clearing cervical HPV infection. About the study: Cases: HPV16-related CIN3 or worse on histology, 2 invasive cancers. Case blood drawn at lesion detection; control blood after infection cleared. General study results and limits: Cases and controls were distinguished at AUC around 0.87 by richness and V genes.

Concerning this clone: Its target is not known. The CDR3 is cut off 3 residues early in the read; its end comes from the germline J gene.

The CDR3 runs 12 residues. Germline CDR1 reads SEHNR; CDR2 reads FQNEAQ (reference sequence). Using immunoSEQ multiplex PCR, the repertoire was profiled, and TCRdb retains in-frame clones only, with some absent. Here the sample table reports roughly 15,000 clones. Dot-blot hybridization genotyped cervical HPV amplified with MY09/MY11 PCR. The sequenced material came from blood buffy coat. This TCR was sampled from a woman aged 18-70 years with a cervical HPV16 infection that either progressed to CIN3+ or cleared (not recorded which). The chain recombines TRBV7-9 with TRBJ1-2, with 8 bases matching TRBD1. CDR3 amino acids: CASSSTGDDYTF. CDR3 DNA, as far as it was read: TGTGCCAGCAGCTCGACAGGGGATGAC.